This T cell receptor (beta chain) was identified in a study of cytomegalovirus exposure and HLA in healthy donors (dated by TCRdb to between 2016 and 2019). For the study in its entirety: According to a later analysis, one platform produced both the roughly 110 validation repertoires and the 670 or so repertoires of the first cohort. The study aimed to test whether cataloging public T cell receptors could reveal signatures of past pathogen exposure. Besides the first cohort of about 730 subjects, a separate validation cohort made up of 120 different subjects was used. To predict cytomegalovirus infection status, the study combined high-throughput TCR immunosequencing, statistical association of individual TCRs with disease status, and machine learning.

From V the trimming removes 2 bases and from J it removes 6 bases, while the gene matches leave 8 bases of the junction unaccounted for. CDR1 GTSNPN and CDR2 SVGIG were looked up in the germline V gene (reference sequence). The cysteine opens and the phenylalanine closes a CDR3 of 15 amino acids. Just CDR3 DNA is preserved here, 45 bases in frame from base 1. The donors belonged to the validation cohort of 120 subjects, which was separate from the approximately 680-subject first cohort. With respect to this clone: Which antigen it targets is not known. No base-level quality is on record; no much larger clone is a single base apart.

The method was the immunoSEQ multiplex PCR assay. The original pipeline was this. A statistical classification framework was built to diagnose cytomegalovirus status from the catalog of TCR beta chain sequences. Drawn from immuneACCESS, this table holds only the in-frame rearrangements with V and J called that TCRdb kept. Clones are partly lost; checked studies trace under half to an unresolved V gene and leave the rest unexplained. V, J and clone size were drawn from that table, and D and trimming were deduced from the DNA. This sample holds roughly 130,000 clones; about 90% were observed only once. The ten largest make up about 1.5% of the sample. Study-wide conclusions, independent of this receptor: The study listed 150 to 200 TCR beta chains as associated with cytomegalovirus. Subsequent analysis determined that TCRs grouped into clusters in the first cohort also showed a tendency toward co-occurrence across the 120 validation repertoires, and 94% of cluster scores exceeded 0. Most TCR sequences were seen in very few donors, while some public TCRs were found in many individuals. A later analysis had no HLA typing for the validation cohort, so co-occurrence there was scored across all 130 or so repertoires. The authors suggested that the approach could potentially be generalized to other disease states and immunological phenotypes. In vitro tests confirmed that a few of the cytomegalovirus-associated TCR beta chains recognize cytomegalovirus antigens. Cytomegalovirus status was reported to be diagnosed by the classifier with high specificity and sensitivity in both the original and validation cohorts.

The chain joins TRBV30 to TRBJ2-3, and 10 junctional nucleotides match TRBD2. The receptor was derived from a man in his thirties or forties in good health and CMV-seronegative. Specimen: PBMCs. DNA sequence: TGTGCCTGGAGTACTAGCGGGGCTCCCGGGGATACGCAGTATTTT. Translated, this gives CAWSTSGAPGDTQYF.